One and the same sample provided the 2 T cell receptor beta chains below, sequenced in a study of T cell responses to AZD1222 COVID-19 vaccine. Repertoires were generated with immunoSEQ multiplex PCR, while TCRdb's copy carries only in-frame clones and drops some. Altogether roughly 120,000 clones are present, roughly 88% being singletons, with the ten largest covering roughly 4%. Specimen: peripheral blood, collected on day 0 of MenACWY control vaccination. Every receptor here comes from an adult in good health.

V is TRBV29-1 and J is TRBJ1-5; 8 positions match TRBD1. With 6 bases clipped from V and 3 bases from J, the junction kept 4 bases outside the gene matches. CDR1 is SQVTM, CDR2 ANQGSEA, per germline. The CDR3 has 13 amino acids. CDR3 sequence reads: CSVARGPNQPQHF. Here the CDR3 DNA reads TGCAGCGTGGCCAGGGGGCCCAATCAGCCCCAGCATTTT.

V gene TRBV19 combines with J gene TRBJ2-7; tentatively, D is TRBD1 (6 bases). The germline V gene has CDR1 LNHDA and CDR2 SQIVND (reference sequence). The germline V and J ends were trimmed by 1 base and 3 bases, with 13 bases remaining between them. CDR3 length: 15 amino acids. This CDR3 reads CASSIAPGHSYEQYF. CDR3 nucleotides: TGTGCCAGTAGTATAGCTCCGGGACACAGCTACGAGCAGTACTTC.